A single sample is the source of the 27 T cell receptor beta chains below, sequenced in a study of shared clonotypes between healthy human individuals. Only in-frame clones appear in the TCRdb table, and some are missing; sequencing was by immunoSEQ multiplex PCR. The data show 450,000 to 500,000 clones, roughly 85% seen once. Sequenced input: PBMCs. Receptor source: a woman aged 40 to 55 in good health. Some clones in this sample may be carry-over from other donors' samples.

The chain combines TRBV29-1 with TRBJ1-2, with TRBD1 matching 9 bases. This CDR3 comprises 13 residues. Germline CDR1 and CDR2: SQVTM and ANQGSEA. Losses at the gene ends were 6 bases for V and 1 base for J; bases not matched to a gene: 3. The CDR3 bases are TGCAGCGTCAGGACAGGGGTTAACTATGGCTACACCTTC. Amino acid sequence: CSVRTGVNYGYTF.

CDR3 in DNA: TGTGCCTGGAGTCTGGGACAGGGGTATGACAATGAGCAGTTCTTC. Translated: CAWSLGQGYDNEQFF. This chain joins TRBV30 and TRBJ2-1; 10 bases are a match to TRBD1. The J segment lost 5 bases and the V segment lost 2 bases, leaving 6 bases of the junction unmatched. The V gene's germline CDR1 is GTSNPN and CDR2 SVGIG (reference sequence). The CDR3 contains 15 residues.

The V and J genes are TRBV30 and TRBJ1-2; no clear D. V was shortened by 0 bases and J by 8 bases, with 10 bases between the two germline ends. CDR1 is GTSNPN, CDR2 SVGIG, per germline (reference sequence). The CDR3 totals 12 residues. CDR3 sequence (DNA): TGTGCCTGGAGTGTCTCCCTATCCGGCTACACCTTC. It translates to CAWSVSLSGYTF.

This rearrangement joins TRBV5-1 to TRBJ2-6; D is possibly TRBD1 or TRBD2 (5 bases each). Germline values: CDR1 SGHRS, CDR2 YFSETQ. CDR3 length equals 15 residues. Trimming took 0 bases from V and 2 from J, leaving 6 bases between them. The DNA of the CDR3 is TGCGCCAGCAGCTTGGGAGGGGCTGGGGCCAACGTCCTGACTTTC. It encodes CASSLGGAGANVLTF.

This sequence joins TRBV18 and TRBJ1-5; perhaps TRBD1 as D (6 bases). The CDR3 contains 14 residues. From germline, CDR1 is KGHSH and CDR2 LQKENI. Trimming stripped 5 bases from V and 6 bases from J, with 14 bases between. The CDR3, as DNA: TGTGCCAGCTCAATTTGGGGGGGCGGTCAGCCCCAGCATTTT. Its translation: CASSIWGGGQPQHF.

V gene TRBV19 combines with J gene TRBJ2-3; TRBD2 might be the D (5 bases). CDR1 LNHDA and CDR2 SQIVND come from the germline V gene (reference sequence). V was cut by 4 bases and J by 8 bases, with 7 bases left in between. The CDR3 loop spans 11 amino acids. This CDR3 reads CASSSEGTQYF. CDR3 DNA sequence: TGTGCCAGTAGTAGTGAGGGTACGCAGTATTTT.

The chain links TRBV4-2 to TRBJ2-5, with 13 bases that match TRBD2. Germline CDR1 reads LGHNA; CDR2 reads YNFKEQ. This CDR3 contains 16 residues. J gave up 1 base and V 4 bases, and 3 bases lay outside the gene matches. The chain's CDR3 is CASSPGTSGIQETQYF. CDR3 DNA sequence: TGTGCCAGCAGCCCAGGGACTAGCGGGATCCAAGAGACCCAGTACTTC.

This chain uses TRBV9 with TRBJ1-5; TRBD1 matches 7 bases. With 2 bases clipped from V and 7 bases from J, the junction kept 6 bases outside the gene matches. Germline V gene data show CDR1 as SGDLS and CDR2 as YYNGEE. This CDR3 is 14 amino acids long. CDR3: CASSVTGANQPQHF. CDR3 in DNA: TGTGCCAGCAGCGTCACAGGGGCGAACCAGCCCCAGCATTTT.

The chain uses TRBV27 and TRBJ1-2; 8 bases fit TRBD1. V shed 4 bases, J shed 5 bases, and the junction held 12 bases outside the gene matches. The germline gives CDR1 MNHEY, CDR2 SMNVEV (reference sequence). The CDR3 runs to 16 residues. The CDR3 coding sequence is TGTGCCAGCAGTTCTACTTATCAGGACAGGGTTTATGGCTACACCTTC. Translated, it gives CASSSTYQDRVYGYTF.

The chain couples TRBV7-9 to TRBJ2-2, with D possibly being TRBD1 or TRBD2 (5 bases each). Germline-derived CDR1 and CDR2 are SEHNR and FQNEAQ (reference sequence). The CDR3 contains 13 residues. V was clipped by 3 bases and J by 7 bases, with 9 bases between them. This chain's CDR3 is CASSLGRSGELFF. CDR3 DNA: TGTGCCAGCAGCTTGGGACGGAGCGGGGAGCTGTTTTTT.

A word on this clone: One end of the junction does not line up with germline, which may come from a read error. The sample carries other DNA sequences with the same CDR3. The chain carries TRBV30 and TRBJ2-7; D gene ambiguous. The CDR3 spans 12 residues. Per the germline V gene, CDR1 is GTSNPN and CDR2 is SVGIG (reference sequence). Written as DNA, the CDR3 is TGTGCCTGGATCACCCCCCTCAGCGAGCAGTACTTT. Protein: CAWITPLSEQYF. Together with reference TRBV30 and TRBJ2-7, the CDR3 gives the full variable domain: SQTIHQWPATLVQPVGSPLSLECTVEGTSNPNLYWYRQAAGRGLQLLFYSVGIGQISSEVPQNLSASRPQDRQFILSSKKLLLSDSGFYLCAWITPLSEQYFGPGTRLTVT.

The chain is built from TRBV5-4 and TRBJ2-5; D might be TRBD1 or TRBD2, each matching 5 bases. CDR1 and CDR2 (germline): SGHNT, YYREEE (reference sequence). This CDR3 comprises 12 residues. Between the trimmed V and J ends, which lost 4 bases and 1 base, there was a span of 5 bases. The CDR3 reads CASSGGQETQYF. CDR3 nucleotide sequence: TGTGCCAGCAGCGGGGGCCAAGAGACCCAGTACTTC.

This clone was recorded once. The rearrangement uses TRBV27 and TRBJ2-2; D is unresolved. The CDR3 totals 15 residues. Germline V gene sequence: CDR1 MNHEY, CDR2 SMNVEV (reference sequence). V gave up 4 bases and J gave up 1 base, with 10 bases separating them. The chain's CDR3 is CASSSGSWNTGELFF. The CDR3 DNA follows: TGTGCCAGCAGTTCCGGAAGTTGGAACACCGGGGAGCTGTTTTTT.

This clone has more than one count but fewer than ten. The genes are TRBV7-2 and TRBJ1-1; D is unresolved. The CDR3 spans 14 residues. With 4 bases removed from V and 1 base from J, the gap between germline ends came to 10 bases. Germline CDR1 and CDR2: SGHTA and FQGNSA. CDR3 nucleotides: TGTGCCAGCAGCTCCCGACGGGGGAACACTGAAGCTTTCTTT. Translation gives CASSSRRGNTEAFF.

Remarks on this clone: The sample contains more than one DNA sequence encoding this CDR3. The V and J genes are TRBV28 and TRBJ2-1, with a possible D match to TRBD2 (6 bases). Germline assignment: CDR1 MDHEN and CDR2 SYDVKM. Trimming left V 2 bases short and J 4 bases short, with 9 bases between. The CDR3 runs to 14 residues. The CDR3 bases are TGTGCCAGCAGTTTAGGGGGGAGGTACAATGAGCAGTTCTTC. This gives the protein CASSLGGRYNEQFF.

V usage is TRBV5-1 and J usage is TRBJ2-7; a possible D gene is TRBD1 (6 bases). V lost 6 bases to trimming and J lost 7 bases, with 20 bases between them. There are 14 residues in the CDR3. The V gene's germline CDR1 is SGHRS and CDR2 YFSETQ. The CDR3 region has the DNA TGCGCCAGCAATTCCGGGACAACGTTTGGGGAGCAGTACTTC. Its translation is CASNSGTTFGEQYF.

This chain links TRBV5-1 with TRBJ2-1; no clear D. V was shortened by 4 bases and J by 3 bases, with 11 bases between the two germline ends. CDR3 length equals 14 residues. The germline V gene has CDR1 SGHRS and CDR2 YFSETQ. The CDR3 spells CASSPRSGYNEQFF. CDR3 coding DNA: TGCGCCAGCAGCCCCCGGTCGGGCTACAATGAGCAGTTCTTC. The variable domain in full, with the rest retrieved from reference TRBV5-1 and TRBJ2-1, is KAGVTQTPRYLIKTRGQQVTLSCSPISGHRSVSWYQQTPGQGLQFLFEYFSETQRNKGNFPGRFSGRQFSNSRSEMNVSTLELGDSALYLCASSPRSGYNEQFFGPGTRLTVL.

V gene TRBV19 combines with J gene TRBJ2-1, with TRBD1 matching over 7 bases. CDR3 length equals 15 residues. Germline trimming cut 6 bases from V and 2 bases from J; bases unmatched to any gene: 7. CDR1 is LNHDA, CDR2 SQIVND, per germline (reference sequence). The CDR3 loop reads CASSSRQGPYNEQFF. The CDR3 DNA is TGTGCCAGTAGCAGCCGACAGGGTCCCTACAATGAGCAGTTCTTC.

V usage is TRBV18 and J usage is TRBJ2-5, with TRBD2 matching over 11 bases. The CDR3 totals 13 residues. Germline-derived CDR1 and CDR2 are KGHSH and LQKENI. Unmatched junction bases numbered 4, after V lost 8 bases and J lost 5 bases. In DNA form, the CDR3 reads TGTGCCAGCGGTAGCGGGAGGGACGAGACCCAGTACTTC. It translates to CASGSGRDETQYF.

V gene TRBV21-1 combines with J gene TRBJ1-2; the D call of TRBD1 is as the table states it, not checked on the DNA. TRBV21-1 has pseudogene status. CDR3 length: 15 amino acids. This CDR3 reads CASSKEGRGDYGYTF. CDR3 nucleotide sequence: TGTGCCAGCAGCAAAGAGGGCAGGGGCGACTATGGCTACACCTTC.

The chain recombines TRBV28 with TRBJ2-7; D ambiguous. Trimming removed 1 base from V and 2 bases from J, with 6 bases in between. The CDR3 sequence is 13 residues long. Per germline, CDR1 MDHEN and CDR2 SYDVKM. The CDR3 here is CASSLYQAYEQYF. In DNA form, the CDR3 reads TGTGCCAGCAGTTTATACCAGGCCTACGAGCAGTACTTC.

Written as DNA, the CDR3 is TGTGCCAGCAGTGAAGCGAGACAGGTCAGCGAGCAGTACTTC. Residues: CASSEARQVSEQYF. The chain joins TRBV6-1 to TRBJ2-7; D is possibly TRBD1 (6 bases). Per the germline V gene, CDR1 is MNHNS and CDR2 is SASEGT. CDR3 length equals 14 residues. V lost 0 bases to trimming and J lost 6 bases, with 12 bases between them.

The chain carries TRBV14 and TRBJ2-7; D might be TRBD1 (6 bases). Trimming shortened V by 4 bases and J by 1 base, and 14 bases separated the two germline ends. The germline CDR1 and CDR2 sequences are SGHDN and FVKESK. This CDR3 region has 15 residues. CDR3 coding DNA: TGTGCCAGCAGCCCCCGGACAGCCCTATCCTACGAGCAGTACTTC. Its translation is CASSPRTALSYEQYF.

The V and J genes are TRBV15 and TRBJ2-7; D is perhaps TRBD1 (6 bases). Germline loops: CDR1 LNHNV, CDR2 YYDKDF (reference sequence). The CDR3 has 13 residues. The germline V and J ends were trimmed by 4 bases and 4 bases, with 11 bases remaining between them. The CDR3 protein is CATSNRVGYEQYF. In nucleotides, the CDR3 is TGTGCCACCAGCAACAGGGTGGGATACGAGCAGTACTTC.

A note on this clone: In the same sample, other DNA sequences code for this CDR3. The rearrangement joins TRBV5-1 to TRBJ2-7; maybe TRBD1 (6 bases). The germline V and J ends were trimmed by 0 bases and 1 base, with 8 bases remaining between them. Germline-derived CDR1 and CDR2 are SGHRS and YFSETQ. This CDR3 comprises 14 residues. The CDR3 region is CASSLGTASYEQYF. The CDR3 bases are TGCGCCAGCAGCTTGGGGACAGCTTCCTACGAGCAGTACTTC.

A note on this clone: Other DNA sequences in the sample encode the same CDR3. This rearrangement joins TRBV27 to TRBJ2-1, with a possible D match to TRBD2 (6 bases). The V end was cut by 3 bases, the J end by 3 bases, with 6 bases between. The CDR3 loop spans 13 amino acids. CDR1 is MNHEY, CDR2 SMNVEV, per germline (reference sequence). CDR3 amino acids: CASSLGGYNEQFF. CDR3 coding DNA: TGTGCCAGCAGTTTGGGAGGCTACAATGAGCAGTTCTTC.

Note on this clone: It may be a read error: a sequence one base away is much more abundant. Other DNA sequences in the same sample also yield this CDR3. The chain uses TRBV6-1 and TRBJ2-7, with D tentatively TRBD2 (6 bases). CDR1 and CDR2 (germline): MNHNS, SASEGT. The CDR3 consists of 13 residues. CDR3 loop: CASSDAGLDGGSF. The CDR3 DNA is TGTGCCAGCAGTGATGCCGGACTGGATGGGGGGTCATTC.